A single sample gave rise to the 2 T cell receptor beta chains below, sequenced in a study of T cell repertoires in ileal Crohn's disease. Libraries were prepared by immunoSEQ multiplex PCR; TCRdb keeps only in-frame clonotypes and omits some of them. The sample comprises some 17,000 clones, about 78% of which are singletons, and 4% to 5% rests with the top ten. Time point described: inflamed ileum from the surgical specimen. The sequencing input was ileal tissue. The source of these receptors is an adult with Crohn's disease.

The chain carries TRBV5-1 and TRBJ2-1; 7 positions match TRBD2. The trim removed 0 bases at V and 4 bases at J, leaving 4 bases unmatched. Germline V CDR1 and CDR2: SGHRS, YFSETQ. The CDR3 totals 15 residues. The CDR3 loop reads CASSLAWGGYNEQFF. For the CDR3, the DNA is TGCGCCAGCAGCTTGGCCTGGGGAGGGTACAATGAGCAGTTCTTC. Using reference TRBV5-1 and TRBJ2-1 for the parts outside the CDR3, the full variable domain is KAGVTQTPRYLIKTRGQQVTLSCSPISGHRSVSWYQQTPGQGLQFLFEYFSETQRNKGNFPGRFSGRQFSNSRSEMNVSTLELGDSALYLCASSLAWGGYNEQFFGPGTRLTVL.

This chain links TRBV19 with TRBJ2-7; TRBD1 might be the D (6 bases). The CDR3 contains 15 residues. Trimming took off 3 bases at V and 2 bases at J, with 14 bases between the two ends. From germline, CDR1 is LNHDA and CDR2 SQIVND (reference sequence). CDR3 protein: CASSIPGHGTYEQYF. CDR3 coding DNA: TGTGCCAGTAGTATCCCGGGACACGGGACCTACGAGCAGTACTTC.